Sequencing of this T cell receptor beta chain was carried out in a study of identical twins. TCRdb processed the 5' RACE reads anew with MiXCR; each CDR3 protein has one entry. The sample carries about 240,000 distinct CDR3 sequences, under 12% recorded once. This clonotype was found many times. The material sequenced was memory T cells sorted from blood. The TCR originated in a man between 50 and 59 years old in good health.

DNA for the CDR3: TGCGCCAGCAGCCAACCCTCGGGGACAGGGGTTACCCATGGCTACACCTTC. This codes for CASSQPSGTGVTHGYTF. This chain links TRBV4-3 with TRBJ1-2, with 10 nucleotides matching TRBD1. CDR1 is LGHNA, CDR2 YSLEER, per germline. The length of the CDR3 is 17 residues. J lost 6 bases, V lost 2 bases, and 12 bases had no gene match.